Below, 31 T cell receptor beta chains from the same sample are listed, as sequenced in a study of shared clonotypes between healthy human individuals (dated by TCRdb to 2019 to 2021). Library preparation used the immunoSEQ multiplex PCR assay. Entries here come from immuneACCESS through TCRdb and include only in-frame sequences with V and J called. Some clones fail to appear in such tables; in the studies checked, an unresolved V gene covers under half of the shortfall, and the cause of the remainder is unknown. The sample table holds roughly 1,500,000 clones, of which just under 99% were seen once. The ten largest clones add up to 0.36% of the sample. The sample taken for sequencing was naive CD4+ T cells sorted from blood. This specimen's cell subset or site label, interpreted: CD45RA+ positively selected. The origin of the receptors is a man aged 25-45 years in good health.

The rearrangement uses TRBV7-9 and TRBJ1-1, with TRBD1 matching over 11 bases. CDR3 length: 18 amino acids. Germline V gene lookup returns CDR1 SEHNR and CDR2 FQNEAQ (reference sequence). Losses at the gene ends were 0 bases for V and 11 bases for J; bases not matched to a gene: 17. The CDR3, as DNA: TGTGCCAGCAGCTTAGCCCTACGGACAGGGGGCGAGGGGTCTGGGGCTTTCTTT. Amino acids: CASSLALRTGGEGSGAFF.

This clone appeared once. This sequence joins TRBV19 and TRBJ1-1, with TRBD1 matching over 11 bases. With 8 bases clipped from V and 6 bases from J, the junction kept 8 bases outside the gene matches. The CDR3 extends over 14 amino acids. Germline lookup yields CDR1 LNHDA and CDR2 SQIVND (reference sequence). The CDR3 loop reads CASAVDRGLSEAFF. The CDR3 region has the DNA TGTGCCAGTGCCGTGGACAGGGGGCTTTCTGAAGCTTTCTTT. The entire variable domain, with the rest obtained from reference TRBV19 and TRBJ1-1, is as follows: DGGITQSPKYLFRKEGQNVTLSCEQNLNHDAMYWYRQDPGQGLRLIYYSQIVNDFQKGDIAEGYSVSREKKESFPLTVTSAQKNPTAFYLCASAVDRGLSEAFFGQGTRLTVV.

The chain employs TRBV5-1 and TRBJ2-1; maybe TRBD2 (5 bases). V was trimmed by 1 base and J by 0 bases, leaving 8 bases between them. Germline CDR1 and CDR2: SGHRS and YFSETQ. CDR3 size: 15 residues. CDR3 loop: CASSLMGSSYNEQFF. The CDR3 coding sequence is TGCGCCAGCAGCTTGATGGGGAGCTCCTACAATGAGCAGTTCTTC.

The V and J genes are TRBV7-9 and TRBJ1-4; no clear D gene. Germline assignment: CDR1 SEHNR and CDR2 FQNEAQ (reference sequence). V was clipped by 2 bases and J by 6 bases, with 16 bases between them. CDR3 length: 16 amino acids. The DNA for the CDR3 is TGTGCCAGCAGCTTATCCCAGGTGACCCGGGATGAAAAACTGTTTTTT. Translated, it gives CASSLSQVTRDEKLFF.

The genes are TRBV28 and TRBJ2-2, with 8 bases identical to TRBD2. Losses at the gene ends were 11 bases for V and 6 bases for J; bases not matched to a gene: 8. Germline V gene sequence: CDR1 MDHEN, CDR2 SYDVKM. This CDR3 contains 13 residues. CDR3 nucleotides: TGTGCCTCCCACGGGGGGGCCCCCGGGGAGCTGTTTTTT. Its translation: CASHGGAPGELFF.

CDR3 in DNA: TGTGCCAGCAGCCAAGTGGCCGGGAGTGGCAAAAACATTCAGTACTTC. Its translation: CASSQVAGSGKNIQYF. The J gene is TRBJ2-4, the V gene TRBV4-2, with D maybe TRBD2 (6 bases). Trimming removed 1 base at V and 3 bases at J, with 13 bases between. CDR3 length: 16 residues. Looked up from germline, CDR1 is LGHNA and CDR2 is YNFKEQ.

The chain employs TRBV6-6 and TRBJ2-7; D is unresolved. With 9 bases removed from V and 4 bases from J, the gap between germline ends came to 10 bases. CDR3 length: 11 residues. Germline loops: CDR1 MNHNY, CDR2 SVGAGI (reference sequence). The CDR3 region is CASASGYEQYF. CDR3 coding DNA: TGTGCCAGTGCCTCCGGTTACGAGCAGTACTTC.

The chain joins TRBV18 to TRBJ2-7; D is unclear. CDR3 size: 12 residues. With 5 bases removed from V and 5 bases from J, the gap between germline ends came to 10 bases. The germline V gene has CDR1 KGHSH and CDR2 LQKENI. The CDR3 sequence is CASSLGRHEQYF. For the CDR3, the DNA is TGTGCCAGCTCATTAGGACGGCACGAGCAGTACTTC.

To note about this clone: The same CDR3 arises from other DNA sequences in this sample as well. This chain connects TRBV7-2 to TRBJ2-6; D remains ambiguous. The length of the CDR3 is 14 residues. The germline V gene has CDR1 SGHTA and CDR2 FQGNSA. V shed 2 bases and J shed 1 base, with 3 bases lying between them. The CDR3 is CASSLRSGANVLTF. In DNA, the CDR3 is TGTGCCAGCAGCTTACGTTCTGGGGCCAACGTCCTGACTTTC.

The rearrangement links TRBV10-1 to TRBJ1-5; D remains unclear. This CDR3 spans 12 amino acids. CDR1 is WNHNN, CDR2 SYGVQD, per germline (reference sequence). Trimming cost V 3 bases and J 7 bases, with 7 bases left between them. In nucleotides, the CDR3 is TGCGCCAGCAGTGATAGCCTCCAGCCCCAGCATTTT. Its translation: CASSDSLQPQHF.

V and J are TRBV19 and TRBJ1-2; D call uncertain. This CDR3 region has 14 residues. Germline V CDR1 and CDR2: LNHDA, SQIVND (reference sequence). V was pared by 7 bases and J by 2 bases, with 14 bases between. CDR3 protein: CASIGRPSNYGYTF. The CDR3 DNA follows: TGTGCCAGTATTGGACGTCCCTCAAACTATGGCTACACCTTC.

This clone was detected once. The chain links TRBV5-1 to TRBJ2-7; D may be TRBD2 (6 bases). This CDR3 contains 15 residues. V lost 2 bases and J 4 bases, leaving 16 bases between the germline ends. Germline assignment: CDR1 SGHRS and CDR2 YFSETQ. The CDR3 here is CASSFSSGGEYEQYF. The CDR3 region has the DNA TGCGCCAGCAGCTTTAGTTCCGGGGGTGAGTACGAGCAGTACTTC.

The chain employs TRBV6-1 and TRBJ2-1, with 10 bases that match TRBD2. Germline assignment: CDR1 MNHNS and CDR2 SASEGT. V trimming: 3 bases; J trimming: 2 bases; junction bases outside the gene matches: 7. CDR3 length: 17 residues. CDR3 DNA sequence: TGTGCCAGCAGTGAGGGGAATCTAGCGGGAGCCTACAATGAGCAGTTCTTC. Translating gives CASSEGNLAGAYNEQFF.

The genes are TRBV6-1 and TRBJ2-1, with D maybe TRBD2 (5 bases). Trimming stripped 2 bases from V and 0 bases from J, with 8 bases between. Germline lookup yields CDR1 MNHNS and CDR2 SASEGT. The CDR3 length is 15 residues. CDR3 residues: CASSEWESSYNEQFF. The CDR3 nucleotides are TGTGCCAGCAGTGAATGGGAGAGCTCCTACAATGAGCAGTTCTTC.

The chain joins TRBV6-5 to TRBJ2-7; 7 nucleotides align to TRBD1. Germline-derived CDR1 and CDR2 are MNHEY and SVGAGI. The V segment lost 6 bases and the J segment 1 base; nucleotides outside the gene matches: 0. The CDR3 contains 12 residues. CDR3 protein: CASRGQSYEQYF. In DNA form, the CDR3 reads TGTGCCAGCAGGGGACAGTCCTACGAGCAGTACTTC.

The chain uses TRBV19 and TRBJ2-1, with D tentatively TRBD2 (6 bases). The length of the CDR3 is 15 residues. The germline V and J ends were trimmed by 7 bases and 0 bases, with 13 bases remaining between them. Germline CDR1 reads LNHDA; CDR2 reads SQIVND (reference sequence). CDR3: CASKWREASYNEQFF. In nucleotides, the CDR3 is TGTGCCAGTAAGTGGAGGGAGGCCTCCTACAATGAGCAGTTCTTC.

The chain employs TRBV4-1 and TRBJ2-3, with 8 bases matching TRBD2. There are 17 residues in the CDR3. Germline V gene lookup returns CDR1 MGHRA and CDR2 YSYEKL. V dropped 2 bases and J dropped 2; count of bases not matched to a gene: 9. The CDR3 reads CASSQSLVAGPTDTQYF. The CDR3 bases are TGCGCCAGCAGCCAATCCCTGGTAGCGGGGCCCACAGATACGCAGTATTTT.

The chain recombines TRBV5-1 with TRBJ1-4; the D is unclear. The CDR3 is 14 amino acids. V was pared by 7 bases and J by 5 bases, with 15 bases between. Germline lookup yields CDR1 SGHRS and CDR2 YFSETQ. The CDR3 nucleotides are TGCGCCAGCTCAGCGTCGGTTCTAAATGAAAAACTGTTTTTT. The encoded protein is CASSASVLNEKLFF. The full variable domain, rest sourced from reference TRBV5-1 and TRBJ1-4, is KAGVTQTPRYLIKTRGQQVTLSCSPISGHRSVSWYQQTPGQGLQFLFEYFSETQRNKGNFPGRFSGRQFSNSRSEMNVSTLELGDSALYLCASSASVLNEKLFFGSGTQLSVL.

As for this clone: Other DNA sequences in this specimen translate into the identical CDR3. The CDR3 protein is CASSYSAGGNTIYF. The CDR3 DNA sequence: TGTGCCAGCAGTTACTCGGCAGGGGGAAACACCATATATTTT. The chain uses TRBV6-5 and TRBJ1-3, with D possibly TRBD1 on 5 matching bases. The CDR3 consists of 14 residues. Germline CDR1 MNHEY, CDR2 SVGAGI. Deletions cut 0 bases from V and 4 bases from J, with 7 bases between.

This chain connects TRBV9 to TRBJ2-1; D remains unclear. Germline V gene lookup returns CDR1 SGDLS and CDR2 YYNGEE. This CDR3 region has 13 residues. V was shortened by 4 bases and J by 3 bases, with 8 bases between the two germline ends. The CDR3 bases are TGTGCCAGCAGCCCAAAGGACTACAATGAGCAGTTCTTC. Its translation is CASSPKDYNEQFF.

The rearrangement uses TRBV29-1 and TRBJ2-7, with 8 bases that match TRBD2. The germline CDR1 and CDR2 sequences are SQVTM and ANQGSEA. V was pared by 4 bases and J by 4 bases, with 9 bases of the junction left unmatched. The CDR3 extends over 14 amino acids. The DNA of the CDR3 is TGCAGCGTTGTGAGCGGGGGCGACCCTTACGAGCAGTACTTC. Translating gives CSVVSGGDPYEQYF.

The rearrangement links TRBV15 to TRBJ2-1; possibly TRBD2 for D (5 bases). The V gene's germline CDR1 is LNHNV and CDR2 YYDKDF (reference sequence). This CDR3 has 15 residues. The V end lost 1 base, the J end lost 10 bases, and 17 bases lay between the germline ends. The CDR3: CATSRGLERSKEQFF. The CDR3 DNA follows: TGTGCCACCAGCAGAGGGTTGGAGCGGTCCAAAGAGCAGTTCTTC.

The CDR3 sequence: CASRGGQTYNEQFF. The CDR3 DNA follows: TGTGCCAGCAGGGGAGGACAGACTTACAATGAGCAGTTCTTC. The V call is TRBV6-5, the J call TRBJ2-1; possibly TRBD1 or TRBD2 for D (6 bases each). Germline V lookup: CDR1 MNHEY, CDR2 SVGAGI. Trimming took 6 bases from V and 4 from J, leaving 13 bases between them. There are 14 residues in the CDR3.

The chain recombines TRBV20-1 with TRBJ1-5; D is ambiguous. Germline loops: CDR1 DFQATT, CDR2 SNEGSKA (reference sequence). CDR3 size: 11 residues. The V end was cut by 1 base, the J end by 5 bases, with 3 bases between. CDR3 coding DNA: TGCAGTGCTAGAGTGTATCAGCCCCAGCATTTT. As protein: CSARVYQPQHF.

The gene calls are TRBV28 and TRBJ1-2; D uncertain. Trimming removed 5 bases from V and 8 bases from J, with 9 bases in between. The germline CDR1 and CDR2 sequences are MDHEN and SYDVKM. The CDR3 consists of 11 residues. CDR3 region: CASSTFEGYTF. The CDR3 coding sequence is TGTGCCAGCAGTACCTTCGAAGGCTACACCTTC.

As for this clone: This specimen includes other DNA sequences encoding the same CDR3. This rearrangement joins TRBV18 to TRBJ1-1; D is unclear. Per germline, CDR1 KGHSH and CDR2 LQKENI. The V and J ends lost 0 bases and 1 base respectively, with 6 bases between them. The CDR3 covers 14 residues. CDR3 region: CASSPPDRNTEAFF. DNA for the CDR3: TGTGCCAGCTCACCACCGGACCGGAACACTGAAGCTTTCTTT.

The rearrangement joins TRBV10-3 to TRBJ2-2, with no clear D. CDR1 ENHRY and CDR2 SYGVKD come from the germline V gene. V was shortened by 2 bases and J by 8 bases, with 3 bases between the two germline ends. The CDR3 covers 11 residues. CDR3 in DNA: TGTGCCATCAGTGAGACGGGGGAGCTGTTTTTT. Amino acids: CAISETGELFF.

The V call is TRBV5-6, the J call TRBJ1-4; D possibly corresponds to TRBD1 (6 bases). Trimming pared 4 bases from V and 2 bases from J, leaving 15 bases between. Looked up from germline, CDR1 is SGHDT and CDR2 is YYEEEE. The CDR3 totals 16 residues. The CDR3 DNA follows: TGTGCCAGCAGCGGGAAGGGGGTGCGGACTAATGAAAAACTGTTTTTT. This sequence encodes CASSGKGVRTNEKLFF.

This sequence joins TRBV2 and TRBJ2-5; 8 bases line up with TRBD1. Trimming cost V 2 bases and J 10 bases; bases outside gene matches: 12. The CDR3 loop spans 15 amino acids. CDR1 and CDR2 (germline): SNHLY, FYNNEI. CDR3 DNA sequence: TGTGCCAGCAGTGAATCAGGGGGCCTTGGAATGGGCCAGTACTTC. The encoded protein is CASSESGGLGMGQYF.

The gene calls are TRBV18 and TRBJ1-2; TRBD1 is a possible D gene (5 bases). The CDR3 spans 17 residues. V lost 2 bases to trimming and J lost 8 bases, with 24 bases between them. Germline CDR1 and CDR2: KGHSH and LQKENI. CDR3 bases: TGTGCCAGCTCACCAACCAGGGAAAGTCCTTTTTCGGGGGGCTACACCTTC. Translated, it gives CASSPTRESPFSGGYTF.

On this clone: Other DNA sequences in this sample translate to the same CDR3. The chain recombines TRBV18 with TRBJ2-3, with D possibly being TRBD1 (6 bases). V gave up 3 bases and J gave up 3 bases, with 7 bases separating them. This CDR3 has 13 residues. From germline, CDR1 is KGHSH and CDR2 LQKENI. The CDR3 nucleotides read TGTGCCAGCTCACCTCAGGGGACAGATACGCAGTATTTT. This gives the protein CASSPQGTDTQYF.